Below are 11 T cell receptor beta chains sequenced from a single sample in a study of blood T cell repertoires in COVID-19. The protocol was immunoSEQ multiplex PCR, while the TCRdb copy is restricted to in-frame clones and leaves out a portion. The sample lists more than 70,000 clones; less than 90% were seen once. Sequenced material: peripheral blood. The source is a human donor in a cohort sampled during active COVID-19.

The chain employs TRBV3-1 (or the pseudogene TRBV3-2) and TRBJ2-5, with 15 bases that match TRBD2. The V and J ends lost 4 bases and 4 bases, in that order; junction bases with no gene match: 4. Germline V gene data show CDR1 as LGHDT and CDR2 as YNNKEL (reference sequence). CDR3 size: 16 residues. CDR3 region: CASSPPGLAGGETQYF. DNA of the CDR3: TGTGCCAGCAGCCCTCCGGGACTAGCGGGGGGAGAGACCCAGTACTTC.

The rearrangement joins TRBV5-1 to TRBJ1-4; no clear D gene. Germline CDR1 is SGHRS and CDR2 is YFSETQ. The CDR3 is 16 residues long. Trimming took 2 bases from V and 0 from J, leaving 11 bases between them. CDR3 bases: TGCGCCAGCAGCTTAGGATTCCAGGCAACTAATGAAAAACTGTTTTTT. Protein sequence: CASSLGFQATNEKLFF. The whole variable domain, remainder taken from reference TRBV5-1 and TRBJ1-4, is KAGVTQTPRYLIKTRGQQVTLSCSPISGHRSVSWYQQTPGQGLQFLFEYFSETQRNKGNFPGRFSGRQFSNSRSEMNVSTLELGDSALYLCASSLGFQATNEKLFFGSGTQLSVL.

CDR3: CASSGGRWGTDTQYF. Here the CDR3 DNA reads TGTGCCAGCAGTGGAGGGAGGTGGGGCACAGATACGCAGTATTTT. The chain combines TRBV27 with TRBJ2-3; possible D gene TRBD2, 6 bases. V shed 5 bases and J shed 1 base, with 13 bases lying between them. Germline V CDR1 and CDR2: MNHEY, SMNVEV (reference sequence). The CDR3 runs 15 residues.

J is TRBJ1-1 and V is TRBV28; D perhaps matches TRBD1 (6 bases). Germline V gene lookup returns CDR1 MDHEN and CDR2 SYDVKM. CDR3 size: 15 residues. The V end was cut by 6 bases, the J end by 2 bases, with 16 bases between. DNA for the CDR3: TGTGCCAGCAGGCTCGGCACCAGGGGAAACACTGAAGCTTTCTTT. Translating it yields CASRLGTRGNTEAFF.

The rearrangement joins TRBV7-3 to TRBJ2-2; D remains ambiguous. There are 15 residues in the CDR3. The V end was cut by 5 bases, the J end by 0 bases, with 10 bases between. Germline CDR1 reads SGHTA; CDR2 reads FQGTGA. The CDR3, as DNA: TGTGCCAGCAGCCACGAGCGCGCGAACACCGGGGAGCTGTTTTTT. Protein product: CASSHERANTGELFF.

Here the CDR3 reads CASSQGSAGYTF. The DNA of the CDR3 is TGTGCCAGCAGCCAAGGTTCTGCGGGCTACACCTTC. V and J are TRBV3-1 (or the pseudogene TRBV3-2) and TRBJ1-2, with D unresolved. The V gene lost 1 base and the J gene lost 8 bases, with 8 bases spanning the gap. CDR1 and CDR2 from the germline V gene are LGHDT and YNNKEL (reference sequence). CDR3 length equals 12 residues.

The chain uses TRBV9 and TRBJ1-6; TRBD1 agrees at 8 bases. There are 17 residues in the CDR3. From germline, CDR1 is SGDLS and CDR2 YYNGEE. Trimming at V came to 4 bases and at J to 4 bases, leaving 10 bases not matched to a gene. The CDR3 DNA reads TGTGCCAGCAGCCAGGGGACAGGACGAGGTTATAATTCACCCCTCCACTTT. Translated, it gives CASSQGTGRGYNSPLHF.

The V call is TRBV4-1, the J call TRBJ2-5; 12 bases map to TRBD1. Germline V gene sequence: CDR1 MGHRA, CDR2 YSYEKL. The V gene end was trimmed by 2 bases and the J gene end by 5 bases; junction bases not matched to a gene: 6. The CDR3 has 16 residues. The CDR3 sequence is CASSQQGTGGLETQYF. DNA of the CDR3: TGCGCCAGCAGCCAACAAGGGACAGGGGGCTTGGAGACCCAGTACTTC.

The chain couples TRBV3-1 (or the pseudogene TRBV3-2) to TRBJ2-1; no reliable D call. V lost 0 bases, J lost 4 bases, and 13 bases lay in between. This CDR3 region has 16 residues. The V gene's germline CDR1 is LGHDT and CDR2 YNNKEL (reference sequence). The CDR3 spells CASSQDSVPSYNEQFF. CDR3 DNA: TGTGCCAGCAGCCAAGATTCGGTACCATCATACAATGAGCAGTTCTTC.

The chain recombines TRBV29-1 with TRBJ1-3, with D possibly matching TRBD1 (5 bases). The germline V gene encodes CDR1 SQVTM and CDR2 ANQGSEA. This CDR3 contains 13 residues. With 4 bases removed from V and 2 bases from J, the gap between germline ends came to 9 bases. Written as DNA, the CDR3 is TGCAGCGTTGGGGCAGGGACTGGAAACACCATATATTTT. This encodes CSVGAGTGNTIYF.

V gene TRBV6-6 combines with J gene TRBJ1-3, with a possible D match to TRBD1 (6 bases). This CDR3 has 16 residues. Trimming stripped 5 bases from V and 4 bases from J, with 18 bases between. The V gene's germline CDR1 is MNHNY and CDR2 SVGAGI (reference sequence). The CDR3 sequence: CASSPGGAAGGNTIYF. The CDR3 DNA is TGTGCCAGCAGTCCCGGGGGGGCCGCGGGGGGAAACACCATATATTTT.